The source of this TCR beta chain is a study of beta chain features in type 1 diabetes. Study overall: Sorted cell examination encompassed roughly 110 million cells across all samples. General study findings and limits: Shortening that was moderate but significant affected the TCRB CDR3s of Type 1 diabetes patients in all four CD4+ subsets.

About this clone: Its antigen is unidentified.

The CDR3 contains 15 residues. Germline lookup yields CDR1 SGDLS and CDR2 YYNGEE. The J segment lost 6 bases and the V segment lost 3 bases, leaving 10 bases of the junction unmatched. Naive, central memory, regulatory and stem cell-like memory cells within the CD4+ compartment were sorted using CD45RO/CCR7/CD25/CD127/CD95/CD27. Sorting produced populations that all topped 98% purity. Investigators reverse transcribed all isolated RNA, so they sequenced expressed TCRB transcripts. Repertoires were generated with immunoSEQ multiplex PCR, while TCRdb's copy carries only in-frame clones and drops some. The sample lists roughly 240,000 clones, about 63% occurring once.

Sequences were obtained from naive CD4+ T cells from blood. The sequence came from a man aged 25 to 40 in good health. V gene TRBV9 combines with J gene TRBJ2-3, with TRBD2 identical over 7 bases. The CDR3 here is CASSGDYPYSDTQYF. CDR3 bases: TGTGCCAGCAGCGGGGACTACCCATATTCGGATACGCAGTATTTT.